This TCR beta chain appears in the sequencing data of a study of cytomegalovirus exposure and HLA in healthy donors. The primer mix had 60 Vbeta and 13 Jbeta primers. Measured with immunoSEQ multiplex PCR; TCRdb has only the in-frame clones, and not every one. The data contain about 160,000 clones, around four fifths of them seen just once; the ten biggest clones take up approximately 1.3%. The CDR3 has 16 residues. Germline-derived CDR1 and CDR2 are SGHAT and FQNNGV. The ends lost 6 bases at V and 9 bases at J; junction bases unmatched: 18. Study-wide findings and caveats: Across HLA loci, a later analysis found differing TCR association rates, with DRB1 most and HLA-C fewest.

As for this clone: Its antigen remains unknown.

The sample comprised PBMCs. The rearrangement links TRBV11-2 to TRBJ2-7; 9 bases agree with TRBD2. This receptor was taken from a man aged 25-40 years in good health and CMV-seronegative. The CDR3 protein is CASRSIAGDNPTGQYF. The CDR3 bases are TGTGCCAGCAGGTCCATAGCGGGGGACAACCCTACGGGGCAGTACTTC.